This T cell receptor beta chain stems from a study of T cell responses to AZD1222 COVID-19 vaccine. Repertoires were generated with immunoSEQ multiplex PCR, while TCRdb's copy carries only in-frame clones and drops some. The sample shows tens of thousands of clones, over 85% of them seen only once. The germline gives CDR1 SGDLS, CDR2 YYNGEE. V lost 4 bases, J lost 4 bases, and 21 bases lay in between. CDR3 length equals 17 residues. The starting material was peripheral blood, obtained on day 0 of AZD1222 vaccination. The source is an adult in good health. V is TRBV9 and J is TRBJ1-3, with D possibly TRBD1 on 5 matching bases. The CDR3 sequence is CASSPRSGWDLGNTIYF. The CDR3 DNA is TGTGCCAGCAGCCCCCGAAGCGGTTGGGACTTAGGAAACACCATATATTTT.